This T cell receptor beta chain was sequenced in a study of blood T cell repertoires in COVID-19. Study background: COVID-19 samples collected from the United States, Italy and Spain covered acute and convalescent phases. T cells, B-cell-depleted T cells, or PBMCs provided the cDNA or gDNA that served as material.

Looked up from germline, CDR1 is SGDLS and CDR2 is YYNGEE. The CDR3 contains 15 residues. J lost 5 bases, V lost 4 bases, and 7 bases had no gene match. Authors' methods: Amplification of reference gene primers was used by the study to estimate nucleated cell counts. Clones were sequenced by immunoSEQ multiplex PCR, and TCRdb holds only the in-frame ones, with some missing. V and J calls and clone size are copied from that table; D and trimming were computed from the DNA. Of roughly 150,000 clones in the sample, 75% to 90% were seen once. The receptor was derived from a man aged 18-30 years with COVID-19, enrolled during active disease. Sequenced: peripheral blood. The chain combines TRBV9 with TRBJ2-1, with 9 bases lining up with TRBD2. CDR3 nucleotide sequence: TGTGCCAGCAGCCATAGCGGGAGTTCTGACAATGAGCAGTTCTTC. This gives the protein CASSHSGSSDNEQFF.